Each of the 15 T cell receptor beta chains below was sequenced from the same sample in a study of blood T cell repertoires in COVID-19. Using immunoSEQ multiplex PCR, the repertoire was profiled, and TCRdb retains in-frame clones only, with some absent. Found here are 300,000 to 450,000 clones, around 92% of them singletons; the top ten hold around 3%. The sequenced sample was peripheral blood. The receptors here all came from a woman aged 25 to 39 with COVID-19, enrolled during active disease.

The V call is TRBV5-4, the J call TRBJ2-3, with unresolved D. The CDR3 is made up of 13 amino acids. Trimming pared 4 bases from V and 6 bases from J, leaving 12 bases between. CDR1 and CDR2 (germline): SGHNT, YYREEE (reference sequence). DNA of the CDR3: TGTGCCAGCAGCGGTCATCCACAGGATACGCAGTATTTT. Encoded protein: CASSGHPQDTQYF. Using reference TRBV5-4 and TRBJ2-3 for the parts outside the CDR3, the full variable domain is ETGVTQSPTHLIKTRGQQVTLRCSSQSGHNTVSWYQQALGQGPQFIFQYYREEENGRGNFPPRFSGLQFPNYSSELNVNALELDDSALYLCASSGHPQDTQYFGPGTRLTVL.

This clone was counted between two and nine times. The chain's CDR3 is CASSQTGGSTGELFF. The CDR3 DNA reads TGTGCCAGCTCACAGACAGGGGGCAGCACCGGGGAGCTGTTTTTT. The chain couples TRBV18 to TRBJ2-2; 10 nucleotides match TRBD1. Per germline, CDR1 KGHSH and CDR2 LQKENI. The CDR3 totals 15 residues. Unmatched junction bases numbered 3, after V lost 4 bases and J lost 4 bases. The complete variable domain, with remaining parts taken from reference TRBV18 and TRBJ2-2, reads NAGVMQNPRHLVRRRGQEARLRCSPMKGHSHVYWYRQLPEEGLKFMVYLQKENIIDESGMPKERFSAEFPKEGPSILRIQQVVRGDSAAYFCASSQTGGSTGELFFGEGSRLTVL.

The chain has TRBV2 and TRBJ2-7; perhaps TRBD1 as D (6 bases). The CDR3 is made up of 13 amino acids. The germline gives CDR1 SNHLY, CDR2 FYNNEI. Deletions cut 4 bases from V and 6 bases from J, with 13 bases between. CDR3 bases: TGTGCCAGCAGTGGCGGACACAGGGCCGAGCAGTACGTC. It is translated as CASSGGHRAEQYV.

This chain links TRBV9 with TRBJ2-2, with TRBD2 identical over 8 bases. V was clipped by 5 bases and J by 4 bases; unmatched bases: 7. There are 15 residues in the CDR3. Germline CDR1 reads SGDLS; CDR2 reads YYNGEE. The CDR3 loop is CASSAREASTGELFF. As DNA, the CDR3 is TGTGCCAGCAGTGCGCGGGAGGCGAGCACCGGGGAGCTGTTTTTT.

The chain joins TRBV7-2 to TRBJ1-6; TRBD1 matches at 8 bases. This CDR3 has 15 residues. Germline lookup yields CDR1 SGHTA and CDR2 FQGNSA. J was trimmed by 7 bases and V by 5 bases; bases with no gene match: 7. CDR3 coding DNA: TGTGCCAGCAGCCCGGCAGGGACAGGAAATTCACCCCTCCACTTT. As protein: CASSPAGTGNSPLHF.

The J gene is TRBJ1-2, the V gene TRBV10-3; D call uncertain. V gave up 2 bases and J gave up 4 bases, with 11 bases separating them. Germline V lookup: CDR1 ENHRY, CDR2 SYGVKD. CDR3 length: 14 amino acids. This CDR3 is CAISEISWSYGYTF. CDR3 sequence (DNA): TGTGCCATCAGTGAGATCTCATGGAGCTATGGCTACACCTTC.

J is TRBJ2-5 and V is TRBV18, with unresolved D. V lost 3 bases to trimming and J lost 4 bases, with 12 bases between them. The CDR3 sequence is 14 residues long. Germline assignment: CDR1 KGHSH and CDR2 LQKENI. The CDR3 coding sequence is TGTGCCAGCTCACCCCTTCCCAGGATAGAGACCCAGTACTTC. Translated, it gives CASSPLPRIETQYF. The variable domain in full, with the rest retrieved from reference TRBV18 and TRBJ2-5, is NAGVMQNPRHLVRRRGQEARLRCSPMKGHSHVYWYRQLPEEGLKFMVYLQKENIIDESGMPKERFSAEFPKEGPSILRIQQVVRGDSAAYFCASSPLPRIETQYFGPGTRLLVL.

The gene calls are TRBV11-2 and TRBJ2-7, with TRBD2 matching 7 bases. Germline V lookup: CDR1 SGHAT, CDR2 FQNNGV. V gave up 3 bases and J gave up 4 bases; unmatched junction bases: 3. This CDR3 is built from 13 residues. CDR3 sequence: CASSLAGVYEQYV. The CDR3 nucleotides are TGTGCCAGCAGCTTGGCGGGAGTGTACGAGCAGTACGTC.

This clone was observed a handful of times. This sequence joins TRBV11-2 and TRBJ2-2, with 8 bases lining up with TRBD2. The CDR3 runs to 16 residues. Germline CDR1 reads SGHAT; CDR2 reads FQNNGV. V was clipped by 3 bases and J by 1 base; unmatched bases: 4. CDR3 sequence (DNA): TGTGCCAGCAGCTTCGGACTAGCAGAGAACACCGGGGAGCTGTTTTTT. Residues: CASSFGLAENTGELFF.

The table lists this clone with a count of one. The chain has TRBV4-3 and TRBJ2-3; 9 nucleotides match TRBD1. The CDR3 contains 16 residues. Germline-derived CDR1 and CDR2 are LGHNA and YSLEER. Trimming removed 3 bases from V and 4 bases from J; junction bases left unmatched: 8. The DNA of the CDR3 is TGCGCCAGCAGCCAGCACCTCCGGACAGGGGCAGATACGCAGTATTTT. Translating it yields CASSQHLRTGADTQYF.

In this sample, this clone turned up once. The rearrangement joins TRBV27 to TRBJ1-6; D not certain. The CDR3 spans 15 residues. Germline V CDR1 and CDR2: MNHEY, SMNVEV (reference sequence). Trimming took 6 bases from V and 0 from J, leaving 9 bases between them. The CDR3 spells CASSLGSSYNSPLHF. The CDR3 bases are TGTGCCAGCAGCCTGGGGAGCTCCTATAATTCACCCCTCCACTTT.

V gene TRBV7-8 combines with J gene TRBJ2-1; TRBD2 is a possible D gene (5 bases). Deletions cut 5 bases from V and 9 bases from J, with 20 bases between. The CDR3 length is 15 residues. Germline V lookup: CDR1 SGHVS, CDR2 FQNEAQ. As DNA, the CDR3 is TGTGCCAGCAGCGCGAACACTGGGGAGTTCGCTGAGCAGTTCTTC. Its translation: CASSANTGEFAEQFF.

This chain connects TRBV28 to TRBJ2-7, with 10 bases that match TRBD1. The V gene end was trimmed by 5 bases and the J gene end by 3 bases; junction bases not matched to a gene: 7. Germline-derived CDR1 and CDR2 are MDHEN and SYDVKM. The CDR3 sequence is 15 residues long. CDR3: CASSPMTGGYYEQYF. In DNA, the CDR3 is TGTGCCAGCAGTCCAATGACAGGGGGCTACTACGAGCAGTACTTC.

This clone was observed a handful of times. The chain couples TRBV19 to TRBJ2-1; possibly TRBD2 for D (6 bases). With 3 bases removed from V and 0 bases from J, the gap between germline ends came to 15 bases. Germline assignment: CDR1 LNHDA and CDR2 SQIVND (reference sequence). CDR3 length: 17 amino acids. CDR3 sequence reads: CASSIGLTRSSYNEQFF. CDR3 nucleotides: TGTGCCAGTAGTATCGGACTAACCCGGAGCTCCTACAATGAGCAGTTCTTC.

This chain links TRBV28 with TRBJ2-1; D is ambiguous. Germline V gene sequence: CDR1 MDHEN, CDR2 SYDVKM. V lost 1 base to trimming and J lost 9 bases, with 4 bases between them. CDR3 size: 11 residues. The chain's CDR3 is CASSLSGEQFF. CDR3 DNA: TGTGCCAGCAGTTTATCGGGTGAGCAGTTCTTC.